This passage covers 24 T cell receptor beta chains from one sample sequenced in a study of somatic mutations in cytotoxic T cells in rheumatoid arthritis. Assay: immunoSEQ multiplex PCR; the TCRdb copy retains only in-frame clones and omits some. The sample records fewer than 6,500 clones, almost 80% being singletons. The sequenced sample was CD8+ T cells sorted from blood. These TCRs come from an adult with rheumatoid arthritis.

This clone was detected a few times. This rearrangement joins TRBV4-2 to TRBJ2-2; unclear D gene. The CDR3 is 13 amino acids. CDR1 is LGHNA, CDR2 YNFKEQ, per germline. The germline V and J ends were trimmed by 0 bases and 6 bases, with 5 bases remaining between them. The CDR3 here is CASSQDWAGELFF. CDR3 nucleotides: TGTGCCAGCAGCCAAGACTGGGCCGGGGAGCTGTTTTTT.

J is TRBJ2-7 and V is TRBV27; tentatively, D is TRBD1 (6 bases). Germline assignment: CDR1 MNHEY and CDR2 SMNVEV (reference sequence). This CDR3 region has 15 residues. V lost 6 bases and J lost 6, with 21 bases in between. CDR3 in DNA: TGTGCCAGCAGAAGTCACAGGGAAACGGAAACCGAGCAGTACTTC. Protein sequence: CASRSHRETETEQYF.

The chain carries TRBV4-3 and TRBJ2-2, with unresolved D. Per germline, CDR1 LGHNA and CDR2 YSLEER. Trimming shortened V by 1 base and J by 1 base, and 7 bases separated the two germline ends. CDR3 length: 15 amino acids. The CDR3 DNA sequence: TGCGCCAGCAGCCAAGCCGGATGGAACACCGGGGAGCTGTTTTTT. Translation gives CASSQAGWNTGELFF.

The rearrangement joins TRBV19 to TRBJ2-7; no clear D. This CDR3 is built from 15 residues. CDR1 LNHDA and CDR2 SQIVND come from the germline V gene (reference sequence). V was cut by 3 bases and J by 0 bases, with 12 bases left in between. CDR3 bases: TGTGCCAGTAGTATTGGCGGTGAAATCTCCTACGAGCAGTACTTC. This gives the protein CASSIGGEISYEQYF.

V gene TRBV30 combines with J gene TRBJ1-2; D not resolved. The V gene's germline CDR1 is GTSNPN and CDR2 SVGIG (reference sequence). This CDR3 is built from 8 residues. Trimming cost V 6 bases and J 6 bases, with 2 bases left between them. DNA of the CDR3: TGTGCCTGCCATGGCTACACCTTC. It specifies CACHGYTF. The full variable domain, its missing parts supplied by reference TRBV30 and TRBJ1-2, is SQTIHQWPATLVQPVGSPLSLECTVEGTSNPNLYWYRQAAGRGLQLLFYSVGIGQISSEVPQNLSASRPQDRQFILSSKKLLLSDSGFYLCACHGYTFGSGTRLTVV.

The V call is TRBV7-9, the J call TRBJ2-3, with a possible D match to TRBD1 (5 bases). CDR3 length equals 14 residues. Germline CDR1 SEHNR, CDR2 FQNEAQ (reference sequence). With 6 bases removed from V and 0 bases from J, the gap between germline ends came to 10 bases. The DNA of the CDR3 is TGTGCCAGCAGTCCTAAGGGGAGCACAGATACGCAGTATTTT. This codes for CASSPKGSTDTQYF.

V is TRBV11-2 and J is TRBJ2-1, with D unresolved. Between the trimmed V and J ends, which lost 5 bases and 0 bases, there was a span of 11 bases. Germline V lookup: CDR1 SGHAT, CDR2 FQNNGV. The CDR3 is 15 residues long. CDR3 sequence reads: CASSPLSSSYNEQFF. In DNA, the CDR3 is TGTGCCAGCAGCCCCCTGAGTAGCTCCTACAATGAGCAGTTCTTC.

V and J are TRBV29-1 and TRBJ2-5; 8 bases agree with TRBD2. The CDR3 spans 13 residues. V lost 7 bases and J lost 4; bases outside the gene matches: 8. Germline V lookup: CDR1 SQVTM, CDR2 ANQGSEA. The DNA for the CDR3 is TGCAGCGGGATCCGGGGGGGCGTAGAGACCCAGTACTTC. Amino acid sequence: CSGIRGGVETQYF.

The chain couples TRBV7-8 to TRBJ2-5; 12 nucleotides align to TRBD1. The CDR3 runs 16 residues. Germline V gene lookup returns CDR1 SGHVS and CDR2 FQNEAQ. V was pared by 5 bases and J by 5 bases, with 9 bases of the junction left unmatched. In DNA, the CDR3 is TGTGCCAGCAGCGACGGGACAGGGGGCAATACGGAGACCCAGTACTTC. This translates into CASSDGTGGNTETQYF.

This chain joins TRBV7-6 and TRBJ1-4; no clear D. V lost 4 bases to trimming and J lost 4 bases, with 4 bases between them. In germline, CDR1 is SGHVS, CDR2 FNYEAQ. The CDR3 is 12 amino acids. The CDR3 DNA reads as TGTGCCAGCAGCTCAATTAATGAAAAACTGTTTTTT. Protein product: CASSSINEKLFF.

V gene TRBV4-2 combines with J gene TRBJ2-5; 8 bases agree with TRBD2. The ends lost 1 base at V and 3 bases at J; junction bases unmatched: 10. CDR1 is LGHNA and CDR2 is YNFKEQ in the germline V gene. The CDR3 loop spans 17 amino acids. DNA for the CDR3: TGTGCCAGCAGCCAAGGGTCGGGTAGCGGGACCGAAGAGACCCAGTACTTC. This sequence encodes CASSQGSGSGTEETQYF.

A few counts support this clone. CDR3 amino acids: CASRSDGSYEQYF. The CDR3 nucleotides read TGCGCCAGCCGGAGCGACGGTTCCTACGAGCAGTACTTC. This chain uses TRBV5-1 with TRBJ2-7; D gene ambiguous. The germline gives CDR1 SGHRS, CDR2 YFSETQ. This CDR3 spans 13 amino acids. With 7 bases removed from V and 1 base from J, the gap between germline ends came to 12 bases.

The rearrangement joins TRBV15 to TRBJ2-2; 7 bases map to TRBD1. Trimming removed 0 bases from V and 3 bases from J; junction bases left unmatched: 1. Germline values: CDR1 LNHNV, CDR2 YYDKDF (reference sequence). The CDR3 spans 15 residues. CDR3 in DNA: TGTGCCACCAGCAGAGAGGGGACAGACACCGGGGAGCTGTTTTTT. Protein sequence: CATSREGTDTGELFF.

V and J are TRBV7-9 and TRBJ2-2, with a possible D match to TRBD1 (6 bases). Germline-derived CDR1 and CDR2 are SEHNR and FQNEAQ (reference sequence). The CDR3 contains 14 residues. Trimming took 5 bases from V and 4 from J, leaving 11 bases between them. In DNA form, the CDR3 reads TGTGCCAGCAGCCCCCAGACAGGCACCGGGGAGCTGTTTTTT. This codes for CASSPQTGTGELFF.

The rearrangement links TRBV2 to TRBJ1-5; the D gene is possibly TRBD1 (6 bases). The germline V and J ends were trimmed by 6 bases and 7 bases, with 16 bases remaining between them. Per germline, CDR1 SNHLY and CDR2 FYNNEI. This CDR3 comprises 14 residues. The DNA of the CDR3 is TGTGCCAGCAGCTCCTGGGGGGCTGGGCAGCCCCAGCATTTT. This encodes CASSSWGAGQPQHF.

The chain joins TRBV13 to TRBJ2-5, with 8 positions matching TRBD1. CDR1 is PRHDT and CDR2 is FYEKMQ in the germline V gene (reference sequence). Trimming cost V 5 bases and J 1 base; bases outside gene matches: 3. This CDR3 has 14 amino acids. The CDR3 sequence is CASSPQGGQETQYF. The CDR3, as DNA: TGTGCCAGCAGCCCACAGGGGGGCCAAGAGACCCAGTACTTC.

The chain combines TRBV5-1 with TRBJ1-5, with unresolved D. The CDR3 spans 15 residues. Trimming cost V 0 bases and J 2 bases, with 9 bases left between them. Germline V gene sequence: CDR1 SGHRS, CDR2 YFSETQ. The CDR3 DNA is TGCGCCAGCAGCTTGGAAGGAGGTGGCAATCAGCCCCAGCATTTT. Its translation: CASSLEGGGNQPQHF.

The rearrangement uses TRBV6-6 and TRBJ1-2; D not resolved. The CDR3 has 15 residues. V was trimmed by 6 bases and J by 4 bases, leaving 18 bases between them. Germline V gene data show CDR1 as MNHNY and CDR2 as SVGAGI (reference sequence). The CDR3 spells CASSTLHLPSYGYTF. The CDR3 nucleotides read TGTGCCAGCAGCACCCTCCACCTACCCTCCTATGGCTACACCTTC.

A single count supports this clone. V gene TRBV9 combines with J gene TRBJ2-7; TRBD2 aligns across 8 bases. Germline V gene data show CDR1 as SGDLS and CDR2 as YYNGEE. The CDR3 totals 15 residues. V was pared by 4 bases and J by 2 bases, with 8 bases of the junction left unmatched. The CDR3 coding sequence is TGTGCCAGCAGCCCCGGGGGGGGCGCTCCCTACGAGCAGTACTTC. It yields the protein CASSPGGGAPYEQYF.

With regard to this clone: The sample holds other DNA sequences that translate to the same CDR3. The gene calls are TRBV30 and TRBJ2-1; D possibly uses TRBD1 or TRBD2 (6 bases each). Germline CDR1 and CDR2: GTSNPN and SVGIG (reference sequence). This CDR3 is built from 14 residues. V shed 2 bases and J shed 6 bases, with 14 bases lying between them. This CDR3 reads CAWSSDGGSNEQFF. In DNA, the CDR3 is TGTGCCTGGAGTTCCGACGGGGGCAGCAATGAGCAGTTCTTC.

J is TRBJ2-5 and V is TRBV7-9, with a tentative D call TRBD2 (5 bases). CDR1 is SEHNR, CDR2 FQNEAQ, per germline (reference sequence). With 3 bases removed from V and 3 bases from J, the gap between germline ends came to 14 bases. The CDR3 is made up of 15 amino acids. The CDR3 region is CASSLTGGRKETQYF. The CDR3, as DNA: TGTGCCAGCAGCTTGACGGGCGGGCGGAAAGAGACCCAGTACTTC.

J is TRBJ1-2 and V is TRBV11-3; 8 bases are a match to TRBD1. CDR1 SGHNT and CDR2 YENEEA come from the germline V gene. J lost 3 bases, V lost 4 bases, and 10 bases had no gene match. There are 16 residues in the CDR3. CDR3 DNA: TGTGCCAGCAGCTCCCGGGCCGGGACAGGTTACTATGGCTACACCTTC. Amino acid sequence: CASSSRAGTGYYGYTF.

The chain couples TRBV7-8 to TRBJ2-2, with D hard to call. There are 13 residues in the CDR3. V was clipped by 4 bases and J by 4 bases, with 7 bases between them. CDR1 is SGHVS and CDR2 is FQNEAQ in the germline V gene. CDR3 nucleotide sequence: TGTGCCAGCAGCTGGTCCGTCACCGGGGAGCTGTTTTTT. Its translation: CASSWSVTGELFF.

The sample holds one count of this clone. The chain employs TRBV9 and TRBJ2-2, with a possible D match to TRBD2 (6 bases). The CDR3 loop spans 16 amino acids. Germline-derived CDR1 and CDR2 are SGDLS and YYNGEE. V shed 1 base and J shed 6 bases, with 16 bases lying between them. This CDR3 is CASSVWRDFPAGELFF. The CDR3, as DNA: TGTGCCAGCAGCGTATGGCGGGATTTTCCGGCCGGGGAGCTGTTTTTT.